A selection of T cell receptor beta chains follows, all from one sample in a study of T-cell reconstitution after alpha-beta-depleted transplantation in children. TCRdb reanalysed the PCR reads using MiXCR and keeps one entry per CDR3 protein. In the table there are approximately 290,000 distinct CDR3 sequences, about 9.9% of which are singletons. The sequencing used peripheral blood, collected 180 days after TCRalphabeta/CD19-depleted stem cell transplant. These receptors originate from a male patient aged 2 to 9 who had a stem cell transplant for chronic granulomatous disease, so the T cells may come from the graft donor. The conserved cysteine and the conserved F or W are not part of the CDR3 here. Each record gives: J gene, V gene, CDR3 protein.

>TRBJ2-2|TRBV2
ASRGLVGYGGELF
>TRBJ2-6|TRBV9
ASSVVQGAGSSGANVLT
>TRBJ2-1|TRBV6-1
ASGLTGGSSYNEQF
>TRBJ2-7|TRBV6-4
ASSGLAGVLIYEQY
>TRBJ1-3|TRBV18
ASSPDGNSGNTIY
>TRBJ2-2|TRBV10-1
ASMNRGGFTGELF
>TRBJ1-5|TRBV7-2
ASSFEGVQPQH
>TRBJ1-4|TRBV29-1
SVELPSRGEKLF
>TRBJ1-1|TRBV5-1
ASSPGQGKNTEAF
>TRBJ1-2|TRBV29-1
SVGAADGYT
>TRBJ2-3|TRBV7-9
ASSSTGVTDTQY
>TRBJ2-4|TRBV20-1
SAAVSGFTNIQY
>TRBJ1-2|TRBV28
ASSKPQGYT
>TRBJ2-7|TRBV27
ASSLAGSVEQY
>TRBJ1-3|TRBV12-3/TRBV12-4
ASSLLRFGNTIY
>TRBJ2-1|TRBV20-1
SAFTTSGEQF
>TRBJ2-2|TRBV23-1
ASSQSIDLGELF
>TRBJ1-2|TRBV28
ASSFRRRRNYGYT
>TRBJ2-1|TRBV20-1
SARGDRAGVSGYNEQF
>TRBJ2-1|TRBV20-1
SARPPRTGPYNEQF
>TRBJ2-1|TRBV6-6
ASSYSDWNEQF
>TRBJ2-7|TRBV5-1
ASRRDGLYEQY
>TRBJ2-7|TRBV19
ASSMILSANEQY
>TRBJ1-2|TRBV27
ASHPGQGVYYGYT
>TRBJ1-5|TRBV12-3/TRBV12-4
ASSLDRVPGGFGQPQH
>TRBJ2-3|TRBV4-1
ASSPAGRANTDTQY
>TRBJ2-3|TRBV5-1
ASRPEGDTQY
>TRBJ1-1|TRBV20-1
SARARPPRDTEAF
>TRBJ2-5|TRBV12-3/TRBV12-4
ASSSLRQKEETQY
>TRBJ2-1|TRBV6-5
ASSYVLAGGNEQF
>TRBJ2-1|TRBV6-5
ASSYLPGRLDNEQF
>TRBJ1-3|TRBV4-3
ASSQSKSNTIY
>TRBJ2-5|TRBV14
ASSPFYRGRMETQY
>TRBJ2-3|TRBV7-6
ASSLLITDTQY
>TRBJ2-7|TRBV20-1
SARATGTSYEQY
>TRBJ2-1|TRBV3-1
ASSQVTSGGNEQF
>TRBJ2-3|TRBV2
ASTLDSGGQDTQY
>TRBJ2-7|TRBV6-5
ASSSMATTGTYEQY
>TRBJ2-7|TRBV12-5
ASGLNAGTGSYEQY
>TRBJ2-2|TRBV5-1
ASSGSVVAGELF
>TRBJ2-5|TRBV5-1
ASSSGAAQETQY
>TRBJ2-2|TRBV13
ASSPDQTTGELF
>TRBJ2-5|TRBV6-6
ASGLAEWETQY
>TRBJ2-4|TRBV5-4
ASSLATAKNIQY
>TRBJ2-7|TRBV11-2
ASTTRLSGRTAYEQY
>TRBJ2-3|TRBV6-2/TRBV6-3
ASSYSGGTDTQY
>TRBJ2-7|TRBV7-2
ASSILAGEGEQY
>TRBJ2-3|TRBV30
AWSVSDTQY
>TRBJ2-3|TRBV27
ASNSIISTDTQY
>TRBJ2-5|TRBV6-6
ASTHLGWETQY
>TRBJ2-6|TRBV27
ASSLRAIRDTGGANVLT
>TRBJ2-3|TRBV6-4
ASSPTSEDTQY
>TRBJ1-5|TRBV12-5
ASGYGQGNQPQH
>TRBJ2-1|TRBV18
ASSPAVGQGKSNEQF
>TRBJ2-5|TRBV5-1
ASSPLGPQETQY